A single sample gave rise to the 27 T cell receptor beta chains below, sequenced in a study of T cell changes during pregnancy in multiple sclerosis. This table comes from immunoSEQ multiplex PCR, and its TCRdb copy is limited to in-frame clones, with some not included. The sample carries some 57,000 clones, about 89% recorded once. The source was CD4+ T cells from peripheral blood mononuclear cells, collected after pregnancy. These TCRs come from a female donor in good health, enrolled as a control in a pregnancy study.

This chain uses TRBV19 with TRBJ1-2; 9 bases align to TRBD1. The V gene's germline CDR1 is LNHDA and CDR2 SQIVND (reference sequence). With V trimmed by 5 bases and J by 8 bases, 6 bases remained unmatched. CDR3 length equals 13 residues. In nucleotides, the CDR3 is TGTGCCAGTAGTGGAGACAGGGGGGTCGGCTACACCTTC. Translating gives CASSGDRGVGYTF.

This chain joins TRBV4-2 and TRBJ2-1, with no clear D. In germline, CDR1 is LGHNA, CDR2 YNFKEQ. Trimming took 3 bases from V and 2 from J, leaving 8 bases between them. The CDR3 consists of 14 residues. CDR3 DNA: TGTGCCAGCAGCCACCCCCCCACCTACAATGAGCAGTTCTTC. Translation gives CASSHPPTYNEQFF.

The chain has TRBV7-2 and TRBJ1-1, with TRBD1 matching 9 bases. Germline V gives CDR1 SGHTA, CDR2 FQGNSA. The CDR3 spans 14 residues. The trim removed 1 base at V and 6 bases at J, leaving 3 bases unmatched. The CDR3 bases are TGTGCCAGCAGCTTAGGGGGGACAGGGCCTGAAGCTTTCTTT. It codes for CASSLGGTGPEAFF.

The chain carries TRBV4-1 and TRBJ1-5, with a tentative D call TRBD1 (5 bases). The germline V and J ends were trimmed by 0 bases and 7 bases, with 7 bases remaining between them. Germline CDR1 MGHRA, CDR2 YSYEKL. This CDR3 has 13 amino acids. The CDR3 is CASSQDREQPQHF. The CDR3 DNA reads as TGCGCCAGCAGCCAAGACAGGGAACAGCCCCAGCATTTT.

The chain links TRBV5-6 to TRBJ1-2; TRBD1 matches 9 bases. J lost 2 bases, V lost 4 bases, and 3 bases had no gene match. This CDR3 contains 14 residues. CDR1 is SGHDT, CDR2 YYEEEE, per germline. In DNA, the CDR3 is TGTGCCAGCAGCCGGGGGACAGGGAACTATGGCTACACCTTC. Its protein is CASSRGTGNYGYTF.

The chain couples TRBV6-6 to TRBJ2-7, with 7 bases that match TRBD1. Trimming took 2 bases from V and 6 from J; bases not matched to a gene: 7. CDR1 is MNHNY, CDR2 SVGAGI, per germline (reference sequence). The CDR3 totals 14 residues. The DNA for the CDR3 is TGTGCCAGCAGTTACGGGGACAGTAATCGCGAGCAGTACTTC. Its protein is CASSYGDSNREQYF.

This chain links TRBV5-1 with TRBJ1-2, with 7 positions matching TRBD1. This CDR3 has 14 amino acids. The germline V gene has CDR1 SGHRS and CDR2 YFSETQ. The ends lost 3 bases at V and 4 bases at J; junction bases unmatched: 6. The CDR3 region has the DNA TGCGCCAGCAGCTCTACCGGGACAGCCTATGGCTACACCTTC. It specifies CASSSTGTAYGYTF.

The chain has TRBV5-1 and TRBJ1-3; 7 nucleotides agree with TRBD1. Germline lookup yields CDR1 SGHRS and CDR2 YFSETQ. The CDR3 runs 17 residues. The junction had 8 bases not matched to a gene; V was cut back by 0 bases and J by 2 bases. CDR3 protein: CASSLDPTGSAGNTIYF. CDR3 coding DNA: TGCGCCAGCAGCTTGGATCCGACAGGGTCGGCTGGAAACACCATATATTTT.

This CDR3 is CASSPGDRGVGTEAFF. The DNA of the CDR3 is TGTGCCAGCAGCCCCGGGGACAGGGGAGTAGGGACTGAAGCTTTCTTT. The rearrangement uses TRBV11-3 and TRBJ1-1, with 10 bases identical to TRBD1. CDR1 SGHNT and CDR2 YENEEA come from the germline V gene. The trim removed 5 bases at V and 5 bases at J, leaving 11 bases unmatched. The CDR3 consists of 16 residues.

The chain uses TRBV9 and TRBJ1-6; possible D gene TRBD1, 6 bases. The CDR3 is 17 amino acids. Between the trimmed V and J ends, which lost 0 bases and 7 bases, there was a span of 17 bases. Germline-derived CDR1 and CDR2 are SGDLS and YYNGEE. CDR3 DNA sequence: TGTGCCAGCAGCGTAGCCCCCCGTCGAGGGGGAAATTCACCCCTCCACTTT. Translation gives CASSVAPRRGGNSPLHF.

The genes are TRBV19 and TRBJ2-3; D is undetermined. There are 12 residues in the CDR3. Trimming cost V 5 bases and J 4 bases, with 7 bases left between them. In germline, CDR1 is LNHDA, CDR2 SQIVND (reference sequence). CDR3 DNA: TGTGCCAGTAGTCTACCGGCAGATACGCAGTATTTT. It is translated as CASSLPADTQYF.

The CDR3 nucleotides read TGTGCCAGCTCACTCCTGACAGGGGGCACGTCGACTGAAGCTTTCTTT. Translation gives CASSLLTGGTSTEAFF. This chain uses TRBV18 with TRBJ1-1; TRBD1 matches 10 bases. The junction had 10 bases not matched to a gene; V was cut back by 4 bases and J by 5 bases. Germline V gene data show CDR1 as KGHSH and CDR2 as LQKENI. This CDR3 has 16 amino acids.

The chain joins TRBV5-1 to TRBJ2-7; 8 bases are shared with TRBD2. The CDR3 runs 14 residues. Germline V lookup: CDR1 SGHRS, CDR2 YFSETQ. After removal of 4 bases from V and 0 bases from J, the junction contained 3 bases not matched to a gene. As DNA, the CDR3 is TGCGCCAGCAGCCCGGGGACTAGCTCCTACGAGCAGTACTTC. This gives the protein CASSPGTSSYEQYF. The whole variable domain, remainder taken from reference TRBV5-1 and TRBJ2-7, is KAGVTQTPRYLIKTRGQQVTLSCSPISGHRSVSWYQQTPGQGLQFLFEYFSETQRNKGNFPGRFSGRQFSNSRSEMNVSTLELGDSALYLCASSPGTSSYEQYFGPGTRLTVT.

J is TRBJ2-4 and V is TRBV5-4; 7 bases are a match to TRBD2. Germline-derived CDR1 and CDR2 are SGHNT and YYREEE (reference sequence). The CDR3 is 14 amino acids. V trimming: 1 base; J trimming: 11 bases; junction bases outside the gene matches: 9. The CDR3 nucleotides read TGTGCCAGCAGCTTGCCCGGGACTAAAAGCTTTCAGTACTTC. Translated: CASSLPGTKSFQYF. Full variable domain (remainder filled in from reference TRBV5-4 and TRBJ2-4): ETGVTQSPTHLIKTRGQQVTLRCSSQSGHNTVSWYQQALGQGPQFIFQYYREEENGRGNFPPRFSGLQFPNYSSELNVNALELDDSALYLCASSLPGTKSFQYFGAGTRLSVL.

J is TRBJ1-4 and V is TRBV7-8; D unresolved. The CDR3 is made up of 13 amino acids. V was clipped by 4 bases and J by 7 bases, with 10 bases between them. Germline CDR1 and CDR2: SGHVS and FQNEAQ. The CDR3: CASSSQRREKLFF. The CDR3 bases are TGTGCCAGCAGCTCCCAGCGCCGTGAAAAACTGTTTTTT.

The CDR3: CASRPDRVANYGYTF. In nucleotides, the CDR3 is TGTGCCAGCAGACCGGACAGGGTAGCTAACTATGGCTACACCTTC. V gene TRBV7-2 combines with J gene TRBJ1-2; 8 positions match TRBD1. CDR3 length: 15 amino acids. The germline gives CDR1 SGHTA, CDR2 FQGNSA. The ends lost 6 bases at V and 0 bases at J; junction bases unmatched: 6.

The rearrangement joins TRBV30 to TRBJ1-2; 7 bases match TRBD1. This CDR3 spans 12 amino acids. J was trimmed by 4 bases and V by 5 bases; bases with no gene match: 4. Germline V gene sequence: CDR1 GTSNPN, CDR2 SVGIG (reference sequence). For the CDR3, the DNA is TGTGCCTGGGGGGACAGCCCCTATGGCTACACCTTC. It is translated as CAWGDSPYGYTF.

The chain joins TRBV30 to TRBJ1-4; TRBD1 might be the D (6 bases). Germline CDR1 reads GTSNPN; CDR2 reads SVGIG (reference sequence). The V and J ends lost 2 bases and 5 bases respectively, with 15 bases between them. The CDR3 sequence is 15 residues long. DNA for the CDR3: TGTGCCTGGAGTAAAGAACTACAGGGAAATGAAAAACTGTTTTTT. Translation gives CAWSKELQGNEKLFF.

V is TRBV7-2 and J is TRBJ1-1, with a weak D call TRBD1 (6 bases). V shed 1 base and J shed 1 base, with 7 bases lying between them. CDR3 length: 14 amino acids. The germline V gene encodes CDR1 SGHTA and CDR2 FQGNSA. CDR3 protein: CASSLEGGNTEAFF. The CDR3 nucleotides are TGTGCCAGCAGCTTAGAAGGGGGGAACACTGAAGCTTTCTTT.

The rearrangement joins TRBV19 to TRBJ1-3; tentative D call: TRBD1 (5 bases). CDR1 is LNHDA, CDR2 SQIVND, per germline (reference sequence). Trimming removed 3 bases at V and 10 bases at J, with 7 bases between. The CDR3 totals 11 residues. As DNA, the CDR3 is TGTGCCAGTAGTATCCGGGGGACCATATATTTT. It yields the protein CASSIRGTIYF.

The chain recombines TRBV13 with TRBJ2-7; weak D call: TRBD2 (5 bases). There are 12 residues in the CDR3. Germline CDR1 reads PRHDT; CDR2 reads FYEKMQ (reference sequence). The V end was cut by 5 bases, the J end by 6 bases, with 11 bases between. In nucleotides, the CDR3 is TGTGCCAGCAGCCCCGTAGGAGGCGAGCAGTACTTC. Translation: CASSPVGGEQYF.

This clone has a count of ten or more. Its ends do not fully match the called genes, so a read error is possible. V and J are TRBV19 and TRBJ1-2; no firm D call. CDR3 size: 8 residues. Germline loops: CDR1 LNHDA, CDR2 SQIVND (reference sequence). The CDR3 bases are TGTGCCAGTACGGGATTTCACTTC. Encoded protein: CASTGFHF.

The chain carries TRBV6-5 and TRBJ1-2; a possible D gene is TRBD1 (5 bases). The CDR3 length is 11 residues. CDR1 is MNHEY, CDR2 SVGAGI, per germline. Trimming removed 9 bases from V and 5 bases from J, with 10 bases in between. CDR3 amino acids: CASQSGYGYTF. In nucleotides, the CDR3 is TGTGCCAGTCAATCAGGGTATGGCTACACCTTC.

CDR3 coding DNA: TGCGCCAGCAGCCGAAGGGAGGGGGACACCTACGAGCAGTACTTC. Protein product: CASSRREGDTYEQYF. The J gene is TRBJ2-7, the V gene TRBV5-1; D may be TRBD2 (7 bases). The V end was cut by 4 bases, the J end by 2 bases, with 16 bases between. The CDR3 runs to 15 residues. Germline CDR1 SGHRS, CDR2 YFSETQ.

The J gene is TRBJ2-3, the V gene TRBV30; TRBD2 matches at 7 bases. CDR3 length equals 15 residues. The V gene end was trimmed by 3 bases and the J gene end by 4 bases; junction bases not matched to a gene: 10. Germline CDR1 GTSNPN, CDR2 SVGIG (reference sequence). The CDR3: CAWSHWRGTSDTQYF. The DNA of the CDR3 is TGTGCCTGGAGCCACTGGCGGGGGACCTCAGATACGCAGTATTTT.

The rearrangement joins TRBV19 to TRBJ1-1; 10 bases are shared with TRBD1. The CDR3 length is 17 residues. Trimming cost V 2 bases and J 4 bases; bases outside gene matches: 10. Germline CDR1 reads LNHDA; CDR2 reads SQIVND (reference sequence). The CDR3 bases are TGTGCCAGTAGTATACCAATGACAGGGGGCCTCGGCACTGAAGCTTTCTTT. Protein sequence: CASSIPMTGGLGTEAFF.

V is TRBV19 and J is TRBJ2-4, with 8 bases lining up with TRBD2. The germline V gene has CDR1 LNHDA and CDR2 SQIVND (reference sequence). With V trimmed by 4 bases and J by 8 bases, 4 bases remained unmatched. The CDR3 has 13 amino acids. Written as DNA, the CDR3 is TGTGCCAGTAGTACCGGGCGGGGGGACATTCAGTACTTC. This gives the protein CASSTGRGDIQYF.